Presented here are 26 T cell receptor beta chains from one specimen sequenced in a study of cytomegalovirus exposure and HLA in healthy donors. 60 Vbeta and 13 Jbeta primers were used in PCR. The repertoire was sequenced with immunoSEQ multiplex PCR; TCRdb's copy has only in-frame clones and lacks some. Of 82,000 or so clones in the sample, about 74% were seen once. The sequenced sample consisted of PBMCs. Every receptor here comes from a woman between 50 and 59 years old in good health and CMV-seropositive.

As DNA, the CDR3 is TGTGCCGTCCCCCTCTCTGGAAACACCATATATTTT. It specifies CAVPLSGNTIYF. The chain couples TRBV2 to TRBJ1-3; D gene unclear. Deletions cut 11 bases from V and 0 bases from J, with 8 bases between. The V gene's germline CDR1 is SNHLY and CDR2 FYNNEI. The CDR3 length is 12 residues.

This clone was seen only once. The rearrangement links TRBV19 to TRBJ2-1, with D perhaps matching TRBD2 (5 bases). V shed 7 bases and J shed 7 bases, with 20 bases lying between them. CDR1 LNHDA and CDR2 SQIVND come from the germline V gene (reference sequence). The CDR3 totals 15 residues. The CDR3 DNA follows: TGTGCCAGTACCCGAGCGGCCCCTTATAAAAATGAGCAGTTCTTC. Translating it yields CASTRAAPYKNEQFF. Together with reference TRBV19 and TRBJ2-1, the CDR3 gives the full variable domain: DGGITQSPKYLFRKEGQNVTLSCEQNLNHDAMYWYRQDPGQGLRLIYYSQIVNDFQKGDIAEGYSVSREKKESFPLTVTSAQKNPTAFYLCASTRAAPYKNEQFFGPGTRLTVL.

This clone was observed a handful of times. The chain has TRBV6-1 and TRBJ2-6; 7 bases match TRBD1. V gave up 10 bases and J gave up 2 bases; unmatched junction bases: 5. This CDR3 contains 14 residues. CDR1 MNHNS and CDR2 SASEGT come from the germline V gene. The CDR3 sequence: CATLTGPGANVLTF. CDR3 DNA: TGTGCCACCCTGACAGGGCCTGGGGCCAACGTCCTGACTTTC.

The rearrangement links TRBV30 to TRBJ2-3, with 10 bases aligning to TRBD2. The CDR3 has 14 residues. J was trimmed by 2 bases and V by 5 bases; bases with no gene match: 4. CDR1 and CDR2 (germline): GTSNPN, SVGIG (reference sequence). CDR3 sequence reads: CAWETSGFTDTQYF. Here the CDR3 DNA reads TGTGCCTGGGAGACTAGCGGGTTCACAGATACGCAGTATTTT. Drawing the rest from reference TRBV30 and TRBJ2-3, the complete variable domain is SQTIHQWPATLVQPVGSPLSLECTVEGTSNPNLYWYRQAAGRGLQLLFYSVGIGQISSEVPQNLSASRPQDRQFILSSKKLLLSDSGFYLCAWETSGFTDTQYFGPGTRLTVL.

The chain carries TRBV6-5 and TRBJ1-1; no definite D call. Looked up from germline, CDR1 is MNHEY and CDR2 is SVGAGI. The ends were cut back, 0 bases at V and 5 bases at J, with 16 bases in the middle. CDR3 length equals 16 residues. CDR3 loop: CASSYSREGRRTEAFF. The CDR3 bases are TGTGCCAGCAGTTACTCGCGGGAGGGTAGGAGGACTGAAGCTTTCTTT.

The chain couples TRBV27 to TRBJ1-4; no definite D call. V lost 2 bases, J lost 6 bases, and 13 bases lay in between. Looked up from germline, CDR1 is MNHEY and CDR2 is SMNVEV (reference sequence). CDR3 length: 15 amino acids. CDR3 loop: CASSLAPGSYEKLFF. The CDR3, as DNA: TGTGCCAGCAGTTTAGCCCCCGGGAGTTATGAAAAACTGTTTTTT.

The CDR3 nucleotides read TGCAGCGTTGAAGGCCCCTCTAGGGGCACTGAAGCTTTCTTT. It translates to CSVEGPSRGTEAFF. The V gene is TRBV29-1, the J gene TRBJ1-1; D is possibly TRBD1 (5 bases). Trimming stripped 1 base from V and 4 bases from J, with 13 bases between. The CDR3 sequence is 14 residues long. Germline CDR1 SQVTM, CDR2 ANQGSEA.

The chain has TRBV5-6 and TRBJ1-1, with a tentative D call TRBD1 (6 bases). CDR3 length: 18 residues. The germline V gene encodes CDR1 SGHDT and CDR2 YYEEEE. The V end lost 4 bases, the J end lost 4 bases, and 26 bases lay between the germline ends. In nucleotides, the CDR3 is TGTGCCAGCAGCCCCTTTGAAGGCAGGGGTACCCAAACCACTGAAGCTTTCTTT. Protein sequence: CASSPFEGRGTQTTEAFF.

The chain couples TRBV6-6 to TRBJ2-2; D is possibly TRBD1 (6 bases). The CDR3 sequence is 14 residues long. CDR1 MNHNY and CDR2 SVGAGI come from the germline V gene (reference sequence). Trimming shortened V by 8 bases and J by 1 base, and 11 bases separated the two germline ends. As DNA, the CDR3 is TGTGCCAGCCTACAGGGATTGAACACCGGGGAGCTGTTTTTT. The encoded protein is CASLQGLNTGELFF.

The chain combines TRBV25-1 with TRBJ2-7; tentatively, D is TRBD2 (6 bases). From germline, CDR1 is MGHDK and CDR2 SYGVNS. There are 13 residues in the CDR3. The V and J ends lost 7 bases and 6 bases respectively, with 16 bases between them. As DNA, the CDR3 is TGTGCCAGCATCCCCGGCCGGGGGAGCGAGCAGTACTTC. It translates to CASIPGRGSEQYF.

This chain connects TRBV2 to TRBJ2-2; 10 bases agree with TRBD1. This CDR3 spans 15 amino acids. CDR1 SNHLY and CDR2 FYNNEI come from the germline V gene. V lost 6 bases to trimming and J lost 0 bases; unmatched junction nucleotides: 1. The CDR3 DNA is TGTGCCAGCAGGGGGACAGGGGCGAACACCGGGGAGCTGTTTTTT. This translates into CASRGTGANTGELFF. The whole variable domain, filled in from reference TRBV2 and TRBJ2-2, reads EPEVTQTPSHQVTQMGQEVILRCVPISNHLYFYWYRQILGQKVEFLVSFYNNEISEKSEIFDDQFSVERPDGSNFTLKIRSTKLEDSAMYFCASRGTGANTGELFFGEGSRLTVL.

V usage is TRBV28 and J usage is TRBJ1-5; D is perhaps TRBD1 (6 bases). Between the trimmed V and J ends, which lost 6 bases and 4 bases, there was a span of 16 bases. The CDR3 contains 15 residues. Germline CDR1 MDHEN, CDR2 SYDVKM. The CDR3 coding sequence is TGTGCCAGCAGCTACGATTGGGGGCCGAATCAGCCCCAGCATTTT. Protein product: CASSYDWGPNQPQHF. Drawing the rest from reference TRBV28 and TRBJ1-5, the complete variable domain is DVKVTQSSRYLVKRTGEKVFLECVQDMDHENMFWYRQDPGLGLRLIYFSYDVKMKEKGDIPEGYSVSREKKERFSLILESASTNQTSMYLCASSYDWGPNQPQHFGDGTRLSIL.

The table lists this clone with a few counts. CDR3 DNA: TGTGCCAGCACCCTAGCGGCGGACACCGGGGAGCTGTTTTTT. Its protein is CASTLAADTGELFF. The gene calls are TRBV6-4 and TRBJ2-2, with 7 bases aligning to TRBD2. Germline values: CDR1 MRHNA, CDR2 SNTAGT. Trimming removed 7 bases from V and 3 bases from J; junction bases left unmatched: 5. The CDR3 length is 14 residues.

The gene calls are TRBV28 and TRBJ2-7; 9 nucleotides match TRBD1. With 6 bases clipped from V and 5 bases from J, the junction kept 11 bases outside the gene matches. The CDR3 length is 15 residues. Germline CDR1 reads MDHEN; CDR2 reads SYDVKM. DNA of the CDR3: TGTGCCAGCAGGTTTAACCGGGACAGGGTTCACGAGCAGTACTTC. Its protein product is CASRFNRDRVHEQYF.

This chain connects TRBV7-9 to TRBJ2-3; TRBD2 matches 7 bases. The CDR3 consists of 14 residues. Germline V gene lookup returns CDR1 SEHNR and CDR2 FQNEAQ (reference sequence). J gave up 1 base and V 8 bases, and 6 bases lay outside the gene matches. DNA for the CDR3: TGTGCCAGCTTACCTAGCGGCCGCACAGATACGCAGTATTTT. As protein: CASLPSGRTDTQYF.

This chain joins TRBV11-2 and TRBJ2-5; 11 nucleotides match TRBD2. J lost 5 bases, V lost 3 bases, and 5 bases had no gene match. The CDR3 runs to 15 residues. Germline V gives CDR1 SGHAT, CDR2 FQNNGV. CDR3 residues: CASSFSGRAEETQYF. CDR3 DNA sequence: TGTGCCAGCAGCTTTAGCGGGAGGGCCGAGGAGACCCAGTACTTC.

In nucleotides, the CDR3 is TGTGCCAGCAGCGTGAACCGGGCTAGCGGGAGGAACAATGAGCAGTTCTTC. Amino acid sequence: CASSVNRASGRNNEQFF. This chain uses TRBV9 with TRBJ2-1; 11 nucleotides match TRBD2. Germline V CDR1 and CDR2: SGDLS, YYNGEE. This CDR3 has 17 residues. V lost 2 bases and J lost 5; bases outside the gene matches: 9.

Comment on this clone: The sample holds other DNA sequences that translate to the same CDR3. The chain recombines TRBV6-5 with TRBJ1-2; 7 nucleotides match TRBD1. Germline CDR1 reads MNHEY; CDR2 reads SVGAGI. The ends lost 6 bases at V and 0 bases at J; junction bases unmatched: 7. The CDR3 contains 15 residues. The CDR3 DNA is TGTGCCAGCAGGTCTCCGGGACAGACTAACTATGGCTACACCTTC. Encoded protein: CASRSPGQTNYGYTF.

The chain combines TRBV5-4 with TRBJ1-2; D may be TRBD1 (6 bases). This CDR3 has 13 residues. Looked up from germline, CDR1 is SGHNT and CDR2 is YYREEE (reference sequence). The V gene lost 6 bases and the J gene lost 6 bases, with 15 bases spanning the gap. CDR3 residues: CASITQGSHGYTF. In DNA, the CDR3 is TGTGCCAGCATCACCCAGGGGAGTCATGGCTACACCTTC.

The chain couples TRBV29-1 to TRBJ2-7; the D gene is possibly TRBD1 (5 bases). The CDR3 is 13 amino acids. The V and J ends lost 5 bases and 2 bases respectively, with 13 bases between them. CDR1 is SQVTM, CDR2 ANQGSEA, per germline. The CDR3 sequence is CSVSTTETYEQYF. CDR3 sequence (DNA): TGCAGCGTTTCCACGACAGAAACCTACGAGCAGTACTTC.

The chain is built from TRBV27 and TRBJ2-5; 11 positions agree with TRBD2. Germline values: CDR1 MNHEY, CDR2 SMNVEV (reference sequence). The V gene end was trimmed by 6 bases and the J gene end by 9 bases; junction bases not matched to a gene: 12. This CDR3 is built from 15 residues. CDR3 region: CASRWSTSGDGAQYF. The CDR3 DNA reads TGTGCCAGCAGGTGGTCGACTAGCGGGGATGGGGCCCAGTACTTC.

A single count supports this clone. The chain links TRBV27 to TRBJ2-7; 14 bases agree with TRBD2. CDR1 is MNHEY and CDR2 is SMNVEV in the germline V gene (reference sequence). This CDR3 is built from 19 residues. V lost 3 bases, J lost 2 bases, and 12 bases stayed unmatched. CDR3 nucleotides: TGTGCCAGCAGTTTGGGGAGGACTAGCGGGAGGCCGTTAGCCTACGAGCAGTACTTC. This gives the protein CASSLGRTSGRPLAYEQYF.

V and J are TRBV7-6 and TRBJ2-7, with 12 bases aligning to TRBD2. Germline CDR1 SGHVS, CDR2 FNYEAQ. The J segment lost 2 bases and the V segment lost 5 bases, leaving 4 bases of the junction unmatched. This CDR3 spans 15 amino acids. The CDR3 here is CASSLTSGRTYEQYF. CDR3 sequence (DNA): TGTGCCAGCAGCCTGACTAGCGGGAGAACCTACGAGCAGTACTTC.

The chain carries TRBV7-9 and TRBJ2-7; a possible D gene is TRBD2 (5 bases). This CDR3 is 12 amino acids long. Germline loops: CDR1 SEHNR, CDR2 FQNEAQ (reference sequence). V was shortened by 9 bases and J by 2 bases, with 11 bases between the two germline ends. In DNA, the CDR3 is TGTGCCAGTTCTAGCAACGCCTACGAGCAGTACTTC. It yields the protein CASSSNAYEQYF.

The chain carries TRBV28 and TRBJ2-3; D not resolved. V lost 5 bases and J 4 bases, leaving 10 bases between the germline ends. Germline CDR1 and CDR2: MDHEN and SYDVKM. This CDR3 has 13 amino acids. The chain's CDR3 is CASSVSVADTQYF. DNA of the CDR3: TGTGCCAGCAGTGTATCAGTGGCAGATACGCAGTATTTT.

This clone was seen a few times. The chain uses TRBV6-1 and TRBJ2-3, with D perhaps matching TRBD1 (6 bases). Germline-derived CDR1 and CDR2 are MNHNS and SASEGT. V lost 8 bases and J 5 bases, leaving 17 bases between the germline ends. The CDR3 has 14 residues. CDR3: CASQGSGAEDTQYF. Written as DNA, the CDR3 is TGTGCCAGCCAGGGGAGTGGGGCTGAAGATACGCAGTATTTT.